These T cell receptor beta chains were read from a single sample in a study of cytomegalovirus exposure and HLA in healthy donors. Using immunoSEQ multiplex PCR, the repertoire was profiled, and TCRdb retains in-frame clones only, with some absent. Among about 120,000 clones listed, approximately 80% were seen once. The sample comprised PBMCs. The receptors originated from a man aged 50-60 years in good health and CMV-seropositive. CDR3s include the opening cysteine and the closing phenylalanine or tryptophan. D genes are given only for firm matches. The size field is filled for only some rows; it gives once, few, many or a size class.

clone_size j_call v_call d_call cdr3_nt cdr3_aa
NA TRBJ1-2 TRBV7-2 TRBD1 TGTGCCAGCAGCTTACAGGGGGTGAACTATGGCTACACCTTC CASSLQGVNYGYTF
NA TRBJ2-7 TRBV4-1 NA TGCGCCAGCAGCCCGACCTCCGGCGGGGTTACCTACGAGCAGTACTTC CASSPTSGGVTYEQYF
NA TRBJ1-5 TRBV6-1 NA TGTGCCAGCAGTGAAGGGGGCAGCTGGGCCCAGCCCCAGCATTTT CASSEGGSWAQPQHF
NA TRBJ1-2 TRBV18 TRBD1 TGTGCCAGCTCAGCTACGGACAGGGGCGGAGGCTACACCTTC CASSATDRGGGYTF
once TRBJ2-1 TRBV6-6 NA TGTGCCAGCAGTTACTCAGGCCAGGGGACGAGGAATGAGCAGTTCTTC CASSYSGQGTRNEQFF
NA TRBJ1-1 TRBV4-2 NA TGTGCCAGCAGCCAAGAAGTTGAAAAGGGGGCTTTCTTT CASSQEVEKGAFF
NA TRBJ2-3 TRBV6-1 TRBD2 TGTGCCAGCAGTGAAGACGACGGCGGGAGATGGACAGATACGCAGTATTTT CASSEDDGGRWTDTQYF
NA TRBJ1-1 TRBV7-9 NA TGTTCCAGCAGCTTAGTAGGGAGATTGAACACTGAAGCTTTCTTT CSSSLVGRLNTEAFF
once TRBJ2-7 TRBV7-9 TRBD1 TGTGCCAGCAGCTATGGACAGGGTCGCGCCTATGAGCAGTACTTC CASSYGQGRAYEQYF
NA TRBJ2-3 TRBV30 NA TGTGCCTGGAGTGGACTGGGGCCAAGGGCGCAGTATTTT CAWSGLGPRAQYF
NA TRBJ2-5 TRBV7-2 TRBD2 TGTGCCAGCAGCCCCGGACTAGCGGACCAAGAGACCCAGTACTTC CASSPGLADQETQYF
NA TRBJ2-7 TRBV25-1 NA TGTGCCAGCGCGTCGGGCGGGGGCACAACATACGAGCAGTACTTC CASASGGGTTYEQYF
few TRBJ1-2 TRBV5-1 TRBD1 TGCGCCAGCAGCTCTACAGGGGAAAAGTCTGGCTACACCTTC CASSSTGEKSGYTF
NA TRBJ2-1 TRBV6-5 TRBD2 TGTGCCAGCAGTTCAAAAGCGGGAGGGCCGATGAATGAGCAGTTCTTC CASSSKAGGPMNEQFF
NA TRBJ1-2 TRBV6-6 NA TGTGCCAGCAGTTACGGGGAGGCTGGCTACACCTTC CASSYGEAGYTF
NA TRBJ1-1 TRBV5-5 TRBD1 TGTGCCAGCAGCCCCGGGACAGGGAACACTGAAGCTTTCTTT CASSPGTGNTEAFF
NA TRBJ2-3 TRBV6-5 TRBD2 TGTGCCAGCAGTTACTCGGGGACTAGCGGGAGATCGCAGTATTTT CASSYSGTSGRSQYF
once TRBJ2-3 TRBV28 TRBD2 TGTGCCAGCAAGCCGGGGGGGAACACAGATACGCAGTATTTT CASKPGGNTDTQYF
once TRBJ1-1 TRBV6-5 NA TGTGCCAGCAGGATACAGGGGAACACTGAAGCTTTCTTT CASRIQGNTEAFF
NA TRBJ1-2 TRBV5-1 TRBD1 TGCGCCAGCAGCACCGGGACAGGGCTCGAAGGCTACACCTTC CASSTGTGLEGYTF
NA TRBJ2-1 TRBV10-3 TRBD1 TGTGCCATCACCTCCGGACAGGGGTCCCCAACCTACAATGAGCAGTTCTTC CAITSGQGSPTYNEQFF
few TRBJ1-1 TRBV7-2 NA TGTGCCAGCAGCTTATTAGGGGCGGAGAACACTGAAGCTTTCTTT CASSLLGAENTEAFF
NA TRBJ1-6 TRBV7-2 TRBD1 TGTGCCAGCAGCTTTTCCAGGGGGGATTCACCCCTCCACTTT CASSFSRGDSPLHF
NA TRBJ2-1 TRBV2 TRBD2 TGTGCCAGCAGGGACGTCTCGGCTAGCGGGGGGCTAAACAATGAGCAGTTCTTC CASRDVSASGGLNNEQFF
NA TRBJ2-5 TRBV15 TRBD1 TGTGCCACTAGTCTTGACAGGGGGCAGGAGACCCAGTACTTC CATSLDRGQETQYF
NA TRBJ2-7 TRBV25-1 NA TGTGCCAGCAGTGAACGGGGGGCTGGTCACGAGCAGTACTTC CASSERGAGHEQYF